The 4 T cell receptor beta chains in this list originate from one sample, sequenced in a study of T cell responses to AZD1222 COVID-19 vaccine listed by TCRdb under 2021. According to the study, the label for this sample's time point signals: sample from adult after SARS-CoV-2 infection, after symptom onset. Library preparation employed the immunoSEQ multiplex PCR assay. Not all clones reach the TCRdb copy of this immuneACCESS table, which keeps in-frame sequences only. Checked studies attribute under half of the gap to unresolved V genes and leave the rest unexplained. Across this sample there are 150,000 to 180,000 clones, with about 85% seen only once. The ten largest clones add up to roughly 7% of the sample. Sequences were derived from peripheral blood, sampled after recovery from COVID-19. These receptors were obtained from an adult who had recovered from COVID-19.

V and J are TRBV6-5 and TRBJ1-2; TRBD1 might be the D (6 bases). CDR3 size: 12 residues. The ends were cut back, 6 bases at V and 6 bases at J, with 11 bases in the middle. CDR1 MNHEY and CDR2 SVGAGI come from the germline V gene. CDR3 amino acids: CASRQGKDGYTF. The CDR3 DNA is TGTGCCAGCAGACAGGGTAAAGATGGCTACACCTTC.

This clone was recorded once. The J gene is TRBJ2-3, the V gene TRBV7-2; D uncertain. The CDR3 length is 14 residues. Trimming left V 5 bases short and J 4 bases short, with 13 bases between. CDR1 is SGHTA and CDR2 is FQGNSA in the germline V gene. The CDR3 DNA reads as TGTGCCAGCAGCCCCCGGATGAGCGCAGATACGCAGTATTTT. Translated: CASSPRMSADTQYF.

This chain uses TRBV4-3 with TRBJ2-3, with TRBD2 matching 10 bases. Germline V CDR1 and CDR2: LGHNA, YSLEER. V trimming: 0 bases; J trimming: 14 bases; junction bases outside the gene matches: 11. The CDR3 is 15 residues long. The CDR3 is CASSQEREAGGRLYF. The CDR3 DNA is TGCGCCAGCAGCCAAGAGAGGGAAGCGGGGGGGCGCTTGTATTTT.

The CDR3 DNA reads as TGCAGCGTTGAGGGCCGGAACACTGAAGCTTTCTTT. Protein sequence: CSVEGRNTEAFF. The chain employs TRBV29-1 and TRBJ1-1; no reliable D call. The germline CDR1 and CDR2 sequences are SQVTM and ANQGSEA. The CDR3 length is 12 residues. The ends were cut back, 3 bases at V and 1 base at J, with 6 bases in the middle.